This TCR beta chain was identified in a study of control samples from healthy donors and cancer patients. CDR3 size: 14 residues. Germline lookup yields CDR1 MNHNY and CDR2 SVGAGI (reference sequence). After removal of 5 bases from V and 4 bases from J, the junction contained 7 bases not matched to a gene. Assay: immunoSEQ multiplex PCR; the TCRdb copy retains only in-frame clones and omits some. The table lists about 120,000 clones, 75% to 90% of them singletons, with less than 1.5% in the top ten. This clone was seen a single time. The sequenced sample consisted of PBMCs. The TCR comes from a woman aged 50 to 60 with colorectal cancer. The rearrangement joins TRBV6-6 to TRBJ1-1, with 7 bases lining up with TRBD1. CDR3 DNA: TGTGCCAGCAGTCCACAGGGGACGGCCACTGAAGCTTTCTTT. Residues: CASSPQGTATEAFF.